These 8 T cell receptor beta chains were sequenced from one sample in a study of T cells after yellow fever vaccination (dated by TCRdb to about 2019). The treatment or condition label here, explained by the study, means: live attenuated yellow fever vaccine strain. The library was produced with 5' RACE. Sequencing instrument: Illumina NovaSeq 6000. TCRdb passed the public sequencing reads through fastp at Q25 and MiXCR, retaining productive beta sequences. Records with the same CDR3 protein are collapsed into one entry carrying the most frequent genes and DNA. The sample table records about 430,000 distinct CDR3 sequences; about 19% of these occur just once. The ten largest clones add up to roughly a sixth of the sample. Sequencing used PBMCs, obtained before the yellow fever booster vaccination. All receptors come from a young man who received the YFV17D yellow fever vaccine.

V usage is TRBV20-1 and J usage is TRBJ1-2; the D is unclear. CDR1 and CDR2 from the germline V gene are DFQATT and SNEGSKA (reference sequence). The CDR3 contains 15 residues. V was cut by 1 base and J by 1 base, with 13 bases left in between. The CDR3, as DNA: TGCAGTGCTAGAGGGCTCTCGGGGTTTAACTATGGCTACACCTTC. It is translated as CSARGLSGFNYGYTF.

The chain combines TRBV28 with TRBJ2-7; D unresolved. The germline V gene encodes CDR1 MDHEN and CDR2 SYDVKM. The CDR3 length is 15 residues. Deletions cut 6 bases from V and 3 bases from J, with 18 bases between. The DNA of the CDR3 is TGTGCCAGCAGCCCGGGCGGCAGTGTAATCTACGAGCAGTACTTC. Residues: CASSPGGSVIYEQYF.

This clonotype showed up just a few times. The chain combines TRBV20-1 with TRBJ2-5; a possible D gene is TRBD2 (5 bases). Trimming took off 2 bases at V and 5 bases at J, with 9 bases between the two ends. Germline V gives CDR1 DFQATT, CDR2 SNEGSKA (reference sequence). The CDR3 runs to 12 residues. The CDR3 reads CSARNLAETQYF. The CDR3 nucleotides are TGCAGTGCTAGAAATCTAGCTGAGACCCAGTACTTC.

This clonotype appeared a few times. This chain connects TRBV4-3 to TRBJ2-2; D is unresolved. The CDR3 extends over 16 amino acids. Germline V gives CDR1 LGHNA, CDR2 YSLEER. Deletions cut 0 bases from V and 2 bases from J, with 10 bases between. CDR3 protein: CASSQDMGLNTGELFF. DNA for the CDR3: TGCGCCAGCAGCCAAGATATGGGCTTAAACACCGGGGAGCTGTTTTTT.

The V gene is TRBV11-1, the J gene TRBJ2-2, with 8 nucleotides matching TRBD2. The V segment lost 5 bases and the J segment 5 bases; nucleotides outside the gene matches: 4. CDR3 length: 14 amino acids. Germline assignment: CDR1 SGHAT and CDR2 FQDESV (reference sequence). The CDR3 sequence is CASSKSGGTGELFF. The CDR3 DNA follows: TGTGCCAGCAGCAAAAGCGGGGGAACCGGGGAGCTGTTTTTT.

V and J are TRBV30 and TRBJ1-1; no clear D. Germline CDR1 GTSNPN, CDR2 SVGIG (reference sequence). The V and J ends lost 1 base and 0 bases respectively, with 6 bases between them. The CDR3 spans 13 residues. The CDR3 DNA follows: TGTGCCTGGAGTGGGGGAGTGAACACTGAAGCTTTCTTT. Its translation: CAWSGGVNTEAFF.

Only a few counts were recorded for this clonotype. This CDR3 is CASSLVGEGIEAFF. In DNA, the CDR3 is TGTGCCAGCAGCTTAGTGGGTGAGGGAATTGAAGCTTTCTTT. The genes are TRBV7-6 and TRBJ1-1; no definite D call. The CDR3 is made up of 14 amino acids. Germline values: CDR1 SGHVS, CDR2 FNYEAQ. V was cut by 1 base and J by 7 bases, with 13 bases left in between.

This clonotype was detected a few times. This chain connects TRBV6-5 to TRBJ2-1, with TRBD1 matching 7 bases. The V gene's germline CDR1 is MNHEY and CDR2 SVGAGI. The CDR3 length is 13 residues. The J segment lost 9 bases and the V segment lost 2 bases, leaving 4 bases of the junction unmatched. CDR3 nucleotides: TGTGCCAGCAGTTACCCAGGGGGAAGTGAGCAGTTCTTC. Translation gives CASSYPGGSEQFF.